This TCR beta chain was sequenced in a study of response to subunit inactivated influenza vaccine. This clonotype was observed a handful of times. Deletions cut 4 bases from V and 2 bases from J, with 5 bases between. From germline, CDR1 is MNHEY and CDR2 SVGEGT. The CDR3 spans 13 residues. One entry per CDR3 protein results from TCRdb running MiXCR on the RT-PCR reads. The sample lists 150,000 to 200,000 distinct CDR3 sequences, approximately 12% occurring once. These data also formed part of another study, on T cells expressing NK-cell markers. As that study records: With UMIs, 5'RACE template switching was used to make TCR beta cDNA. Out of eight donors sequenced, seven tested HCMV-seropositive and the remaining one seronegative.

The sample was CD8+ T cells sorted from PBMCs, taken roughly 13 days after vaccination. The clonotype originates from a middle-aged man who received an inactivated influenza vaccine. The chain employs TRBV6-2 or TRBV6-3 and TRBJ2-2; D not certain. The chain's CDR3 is CASSSYNTGELFF. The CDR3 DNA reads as TGTGCCAGCAGTTCATACAACACCGGGGAGCTGTTTTTT.